One sample yielded the 15 T cell receptor beta chains listed below, sequenced in a study of blood T cell repertoires in COVID-19. This table comes from immunoSEQ multiplex PCR, and its TCRdb copy is limited to in-frame clones, with some not included. Among 75,000 to 90,000 clones, 80% to 95% were seen once, and the ten largest hold around 1%. The material sequenced was peripheral blood. These receptors all stem from a woman between 45 and 60 years old in a cohort sampled during active COVID-19.

The chain is built from TRBV28 and TRBJ1-3, with unresolved D. The CDR3 totals 14 residues. Trimming took 9 bases from V and 0 from J, leaving 12 bases between them. The V gene's germline CDR1 is MDHEN and CDR2 SYDVKM. The CDR3 bases are TGTGCCAGTCTGCTCTCGAGCTCTGGAAACACCATATATTTT. Amino acids: CASLLSSSGNTIYF.

The V call is TRBV6-5, the J call TRBJ2-3, with 10 bases lining up with TRBD2. The length of the CDR3 is 16 residues. Germline V gene sequence: CDR1 MNHEY, CDR2 SVGAGI. J lost 1 base, V lost 2 bases, and 3 bases had no gene match. The CDR3 loop reads CASSYLAGDGTDTQYF. The CDR3 nucleotides read TGTGCCAGCAGTTACCTAGCGGGAGATGGCACAGATACGCAGTATTTT.

This clone appeared once. The gene calls are TRBV10-3 and TRBJ1-1, with unresolved D. V was trimmed by 6 bases and J by 4 bases, leaving 12 bases between them. The CDR3 loop spans 13 amino acids. From germline, CDR1 is ENHRY and CDR2 SYGVKD. CDR3 in amino acids: CAISPRGTTEAFF. The CDR3 DNA follows: TGTGCCATCAGCCCACGGGGTACCACTGAAGCTTTCTTT.

The chain is built from TRBV27 and TRBJ1-1; D ambiguous. V gave up 3 bases and J gave up 1 base, with 6 bases separating them. Germline CDR1 MNHEY, CDR2 SMNVEV (reference sequence). The CDR3 length is 13 residues. CDR3 amino acids: CASSFQQNTEAFF. In DNA, the CDR3 is TGTGCCAGCAGTTTTCAACAGAACACTGAAGCTTTCTTT.

The V gene is TRBV12-3 or TRBV12-4, the J gene TRBJ1-1, with D uncertain. Trimming pared 7 bases from V and 1 base from J, leaving 7 bases between. The CDR3 covers 12 residues. In DNA form, the CDR3 reads TGTGCCAGCATCCCAGGGAACACTGAAGCTTTCTTT. This translates into CASIPGNTEAFF.

This clone is a singleton in its sample. The chain has TRBV10-3 and TRBJ1-2; 7 positions match TRBD1. This CDR3 has 14 residues. Germline-derived CDR1 and CDR2 are ENHRY and SYGVKD. V trimming: 4 bases; J trimming: 4 bases; junction bases outside the gene matches: 6. The CDR3 DNA reads as TGTGCCATCAGTGGTCAAGGGGACAGCTATGGCTACACCTTC. Its translation: CAISGQGDSYGYTF.

The chain links TRBV27 to TRBJ2-5, with TRBD2 matching over 7 bases. CDR3 size: 14 residues. The V segment lost 2 bases and the J segment 7 bases; nucleotides outside the gene matches: 7. Per germline, CDR1 MNHEY and CDR2 SMNVEV (reference sequence). The chain's CDR3 is CASSLRREALTQYF. In nucleotides, the CDR3 is TGTGCCAGCAGTTTACGACGGGAGGCGCTGACCCAGTACTTC.

The chain recombines TRBV4-1 with TRBJ2-3; D gene ambiguous. Germline assignment: CDR1 MGHRA and CDR2 YSYEKL. The CDR3 consists of 14 residues. Trimming left V 1 base short and J 5 bases short, with 10 bases between. The CDR3, as DNA: TGCGCCAGCAGCCAAGGAGTTCTCGTAGATACGCAGTATTTT. Its translation: CASSQGVLVDTQYF.

This chain connects TRBV28 to TRBJ2-1, with 13 bases that match TRBD2. Looked up from germline, CDR1 is MDHEN and CDR2 is SYDVKM. V dropped 6 bases and J dropped 9; count of bases not matched to a gene: 8. The CDR3 has 15 amino acids. In DNA form, the CDR3 reads TGTGCCAGCAGAAAACTAGCGGGAGGGCCCGGTGAGCAGTTCTTC. Protein sequence: CASRKLAGGPGEQFF. Full variable domain (rest looked up from reference TRBV28 and TRBJ2-1): DVKVTQSSRYLVKRTGEKVFLECVQDMDHENMFWYRQDPGLGLRLIYFSYDVKMKEKGDIPEGYSVSREKKERFSLILESASTNQTSMYLCASRKLAGGPGEQFFGPGTRLTVL.

The genes are TRBV20-1 and TRBJ2-3; TRBD2 matches 9 bases. The CDR3 is made up of 16 amino acids. Germline trimming cut 3 bases from V and 2 bases from J; bases unmatched to any gene: 9. Germline CDR1 DFQATT, CDR2 SNEGSKA (reference sequence). The CDR3 DNA reads as TGCAGTGCTAGTGGCGCTAGCGGGGCTATCACAGATACGCAGTATTTT. The encoded protein is CSASGASGAITDTQYF.

The V call is TRBV19, the J call TRBJ2-2; 9 positions match TRBD2. With 10 bases clipped from V and 4 bases from J, the junction kept 13 bases outside the gene matches. This CDR3 comprises 16 residues. CDR1 and CDR2 (germline): LNHDA, SQIVND (reference sequence). The CDR3 DNA reads as TGTGCCACACACACGGAGGCGGGAGGGCCCACCGGGGAGCTGTTTTTT. The encoded protein is CATHTEAGGPTGELFF.

V and J are TRBV20-1 and TRBJ1-2; D not certain. Trimming cost V 3 bases and J 12 bases, with 11 bases left between them. The CDR3 extends over 10 amino acids. The V gene's germline CDR1 is DFQATT and CDR2 SNEGSKA (reference sequence). DNA of the CDR3: TGCAGTGCTAGGGGCAGGTTCCACACCTTC. Residues: CSARGRFHTF.

This rearrangement joins TRBV7-9 to TRBJ2-3; TRBD2 aligns across 9 bases. Unmatched junction bases numbered 5, after V lost 2 bases and J lost 5 bases. The CDR3 contains 15 residues. Germline V CDR1 and CDR2: SEHNR, FQNEAQ (reference sequence). The CDR3 sequence is CASSLPGLAGDTQYF. The CDR3 DNA follows: TGTGCCAGCAGCTTACCGGGACTAGCAGGAGATACGCAGTATTTT.

The chain has TRBV2 and TRBJ2-7, with D perhaps matching TRBD2 (5 bases). This CDR3 is 13 amino acids long. The germline V gene encodes CDR1 SNHLY and CDR2 FYNNEI. Trimming cost V 6 bases and J 6 bases, with 15 bases left between them. The CDR3 nucleotides are TGTGCCAGCAGACGGGAATCGACCCTCGAGCAGTACTTC. It yields the protein CASRRESTLEQYF.

This clone came up once. The chain links TRBV3-1 (or the pseudogene TRBV3-2) to TRBJ1-3, with D tentatively TRBD1 (6 bases). The CDR3 sequence is 13 residues long. Germline V gene sequence: CDR1 LGHDT, CDR2 YNNKEL (reference sequence). The ends were cut back, 6 bases at V and 2 bases at J, with 8 bases in the middle. CDR3 DNA: TGTGCCAGCAGTGGACAGACTGGAAACACCATATATTTT. It translates to CASSGQTGNTIYF.